The 4 T cell receptor beta chains in this list originate from one sample, sequenced in a study of spatial heterogeneity in lung cancer. The study's findings and limits: How many expanded intratumoral alpha and beta TCRs were present tracked the tumor mutation count, which was a count of nonsynonymous mutations.

Their cognate antigens are unknown. Time point indicated: sample taken at primary tumor resection. TCRdb reprocessed the 5' RACE reads via MiXCR and lists one record per CDR3 protein. The sample lists 750 to 950 distinct CDR3 sequences, over 9.5% seen once, with 25% to 40% in the top ten. The sequencing here drew on lung tumor tissue, taken at surgery. These receptors were collected from a male donor with early-stage non-small cell lung cancer.

This clonotype is judged medium-sized. A library prepared for alpha chains yielded this beta chain as an off-target read; its size is of little meaning. DNA of the CDR3: TGTGCCAGCTCACCTACAGGGACCAGCACAGATACGCAGTATTTT. The encoded protein is CASSPTGTSTDTQYF. The rearrangement uses TRBV18 and TRBJ2-3; D possibly corresponds to TRBD1 (6 bases). Germline assignment: CDR1 KGHSH and CDR2 LQKENI. This CDR3 comprises 15 residues. V shed 3 bases and J shed 0 bases, with 10 bases lying between them.

This clonotype rates as medium-sized (0.01 to 0.1%). A library prepared for alpha chains yielded this beta chain as an off-target read; its size is of little meaning. The chain uses TRBV7-8 and TRBJ2-3; D may correspond to TRBD1 or TRBD2 (6 bases each). The CDR3 has 15 residues. Trimming removed 1 base from V and 5 bases from J, with 13 bases in between. Germline lookup yields CDR1 SGHVS and CDR2 FQNEAQ. The CDR3 coding sequence is TGTGCCAGCAGCTTAGGAGGGGGGTTTGGAGATACGCAGTATTTT. It codes for CASSLGGGFGDTQYF.

Comments on this clonotype: This beta chain is off target for a library built for alpha chains, so its abundance means little. The chain carries TRBV6-1 and TRBJ2-3; 7 nucleotides agree with TRBD2. The CDR3 is 15 amino acids. V shed 7 bases and J 5 bases; nucleotides not matched to a gene: 12. The V gene's germline CDR1 is MNHNS and CDR2 SASEGT. Here the CDR3 reads CASTLLGGSKDTQYF. In DNA, the CDR3 is TGTGCCAGCACCCTATTGGGCGGGAGTAAAGATACGCAGTATTTT.

Within the sample, this clonotype is large. A library prepared for alpha chains yielded this beta chain as an off-target read; its size is of little meaning. The CDR3 DNA reads as TGCAGTGCTAGCGGCCGGGACAGATCGAATCAGCCCCAGCATTTT. This sequence encodes CSASGRDRSNQPQHF. This chain joins TRBV20-1 and TRBJ1-5, with TRBD1 identical over 7 bases. The CDR3 is 15 amino acids. J was trimmed by 4 bases and V by 3 bases; bases with no gene match: 9. CDR1 is DFQATT, CDR2 SNEGSKA, per germline (reference sequence).